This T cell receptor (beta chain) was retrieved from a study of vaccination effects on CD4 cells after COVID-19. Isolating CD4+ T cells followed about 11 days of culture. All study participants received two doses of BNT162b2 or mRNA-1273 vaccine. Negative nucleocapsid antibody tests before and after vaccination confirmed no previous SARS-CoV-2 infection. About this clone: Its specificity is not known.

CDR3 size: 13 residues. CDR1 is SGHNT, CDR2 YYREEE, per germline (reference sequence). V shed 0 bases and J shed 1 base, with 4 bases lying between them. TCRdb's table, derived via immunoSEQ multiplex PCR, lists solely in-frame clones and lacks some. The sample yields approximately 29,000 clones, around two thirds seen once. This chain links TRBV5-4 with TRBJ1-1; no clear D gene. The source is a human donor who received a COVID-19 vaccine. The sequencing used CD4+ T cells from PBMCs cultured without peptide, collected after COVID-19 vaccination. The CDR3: CASSLVKNTEAFF. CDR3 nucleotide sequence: TGTGCCAGCAGCTTGGTTAAGAACACTGAAGCTTTCTTT.